These 11 T cell receptor beta chains came from one sample sequenced in a study of T cells in localized non-small cell lung cancer. Generated by immunoSEQ multiplex PCR, the TCRdb table keeps only in-frame clones and is missing some. The sample contains about 130,000 clones, more than 70% of which appear only once. Specimen: peripheral blood, collected before any cancer treatment. The receptors were sampled from a female donor over 55 with stage I lung adenocarcinoma.

On this clone itself: Other DNA sequences from this sample encode an identical CDR3 as well. The chain is built from TRBV5-1 and TRBJ1-3, with D possibly being TRBD1 (5 bases). Trimming shortened V by 1 base and J by 0 bases, and 11 bases separated the two germline ends. Germline CDR1 reads SGHRS; CDR2 reads YFSETQ. This CDR3 spans 16 amino acids. CDR3 region: CASSLTPGLSGNTIYF. The CDR3 region has the DNA TGCGCCAGCAGCTTGACCCCAGGGCTCTCTGGAAACACCATATATTTT.

This clone is a singleton in its sample. The rearrangement joins TRBV5-4 to TRBJ2-5; 12 bases match TRBD2. Trimming removed 5 bases from V and 4 bases from J; junction bases left unmatched: 6. The CDR3 is 15 amino acids. Germline V CDR1 and CDR2: SGHNT, YYREEE (reference sequence). CDR3 DNA sequence: TGTGCCAGCAGACCCCTAGCGGGAGGGGGAGAGACCCAGTACTTC. The encoded protein is CASRPLAGGGETQYF.

The chain employs TRBV19 and TRBJ2-3; D call uncertain. With 6 bases removed from V and 0 bases from J, the gap between germline ends came to 16 bases. The CDR3 is 16 amino acids. Germline V gives CDR1 LNHDA, CDR2 SQIVND (reference sequence). The CDR3 region has the DNA TGTGCCAGTAGCTGCATCGGGCAGTATAGCACAGATACGCAGTATTTT. The encoded protein is CASSCIGQYSTDTQYF.

This chain connects TRBV10-3 to TRBJ2-7, with TRBD2 matching over 10 bases. This CDR3 comprises 12 residues. After removal of 10 bases from V and 9 bases from J, the junction contained 9 bases not matched to a gene. Germline V CDR1 and CDR2: ENHRY, SYGVKD. CDR3: CASGTSDSGQYF. Here the CDR3 DNA reads TGTGCCAGCGGGACTAGCGATTCAGGGCAGTACTTC.

The J gene is TRBJ1-6, the V gene TRBV10-1; D may be TRBD1 (6 bases). The CDR3 has 13 amino acids. V was clipped by 6 bases and J by 10 bases, with 13 bases between them. The germline CDR1 and CDR2 sequences are WNHNN and SYGVQD (reference sequence). DNA for the CDR3: TGCGCCAGCAGGAAAGAGGGGGGCTCACCCCTCCACTTT. It yields the protein CASRKEGGSPLHF.

The chain is built from TRBV19 and TRBJ1-2, with D tentatively TRBD1 (6 bases). This CDR3 region has 14 residues. Trimming took 5 bases from V and 4 from J, leaving 14 bases between them. Germline CDR1 reads LNHDA; CDR2 reads SQIVND (reference sequence). Written as DNA, the CDR3 is TGTGCCAGTAGTCTGACAGGTATATTCTATGGCTACACCTTC. Its translation is CASSLTGIFYGYTF. Combining the CDR3 with reference TRBV19 and TRBJ1-2 gives the whole variable domain DGGITQSPKYLFRKEGQNVTLSCEQNLNHDAMYWYRQDPGQGLRLIYYSQIVNDFQKGDIAEGYSVSREKKESFPLTVTSAQKNPTAFYLCASSLTGIFYGYTFGSGTRLTVV.

A single count supports this clone. The chain combines TRBV28 with TRBJ2-1; D possibly corresponds to TRBD2 (5 bases). Trimming pared 3 bases from V and 6 bases from J, leaving 12 bases between. Germline V gene data show CDR1 as MDHEN and CDR2 as SYDVKM. The CDR3 consists of 14 residues. Written as DNA, the CDR3 is TGTGCCAGCAGTTTCGGTCACGCGGGCAATGAGCAGTTCTTC. It is translated as CASSFGHAGNEQFF.

This sequence joins TRBV5-1 and TRBJ2-7; 13 bases map to TRBD2. The CDR3 runs 15 residues. V shed 5 bases and J 4 bases; nucleotides not matched to a gene: 6. The V gene's germline CDR1 is SGHRS and CDR2 YFSETQ. CDR3 coding DNA: TGCGCCAGCAGGGTAGGGACTAGCGGGAATTACGAGCAGTACTTC. The encoded protein is CASRVGTSGNYEQYF.

The chain combines TRBV11-3 with TRBJ2-7; D perhaps matches TRBD2 (6 bases). This CDR3 has 13 amino acids. Trimming shortened V by 5 bases and J by 1 base, and 9 bases separated the two germline ends. Germline CDR1 is SGHNT and CDR2 is YENEEA. As DNA, the CDR3 is TGTGCCAGCAGCCCGGGACTTTCCTACGAGCAGTACTTC. It codes for CASSPGLSYEQYF.

The gene calls are TRBV5-4 and TRBJ2-7; D gene ambiguous. Germline V CDR1 and CDR2: SGHNT, YYREEE (reference sequence). The CDR3 spans 12 residues. V lost 4 bases and J lost 3, with 8 bases in between. CDR3 in amino acids: CASSTDLYEQYF. The CDR3 nucleotides are TGTGCCAGCAGCACCGACCTCTACGAGCAGTACTTC.

The V and J genes are TRBV18 and TRBJ2-3; 8 positions agree with TRBD2. Germline-derived CDR1 and CDR2 are KGHSH and LQKENI. The CDR3 sequence is 15 residues long. Germline trimming cut 1 base from V and 3 bases from J; bases unmatched to any gene: 3. The CDR3 bases are TGTGCCAGCTCACCACTCGGCGGGGGGACAGATACGCAGTATTTT. This translates into CASSPLGGGTDTQYF. Drawing the rest from reference TRBV18 and TRBJ2-3, the complete variable domain is NAGVMQNPRHLVRRRGQEARLRCSPMKGHSHVYWYRQLPEEGLKFMVYLQKENIIDESGMPKERFSAEFPKEGPSILRIQQVVRGDSAAYFCASSPLGGGTDTQYFGPGTRLTVL.